One TCR beta chain is described in this entry. Its antigen is not known. The source of the sample is a study of OX40 agonist ivuxolimab in advanced cancers. Overall study: In this cohort, patients received ivuxolimab, an agonistic anti-OX40 (CD134) antibody.

Study results and caveats: The average count of expanded clones was higher among CD8+ T cells than among CD4+.

Using immunoSEQ multiplex PCR, the repertoire was profiled, and TCRdb retains in-frame clones only, with some absent. The sample lists more than 45,000 clones, approximately 87% occurring once. This CDR3 contains 14 residues. From germline, CDR1 is GTSNPN and CDR2 SVGIG (reference sequence). The ends lost 1 base at V and 5 bases at J; junction bases unmatched: 7. The chain uses TRBV30 and TRBJ1-1, with 7 bases identical to TRBD1. Material: CD4+ or CD8+ T cells sorted from blood, obtained in a trial of the OX40 agonist ivuxolimab. This sequence was found in an adult with an advanced solid tumor such as melanoma, head and neck, liver or kidney cancer. The CDR3, as DNA: TGTGCCTGGAGTGCGAGGGGGCGGCGGACTGAAGCTTTCTTT. It specifies CAWSARGRRTEAFF. The full variable domain, in which reference TRBV30 and TRBJ1-1 provide the parts outside the CDR3, is SQTIHQWPATLVQPVGSPLSLECTVEGTSNPNLYWYRQAAGRGLQLLFYSVGIGQISSEVPQNLSASRPQDRQFILSSKKLLLSDSGFYLCAWSARGRRTEAFFGQGTRLTVV.